A single sample gave rise to the 5 T cell receptor beta chains below, sequenced in a study of vaccination effects on CD4 cells after COVID-19. Sequencing used immunoSEQ multiplex PCR; TCRdb keeps in-frame clones, though not all of them. The sample lists some 70,000 clones, less than 85% occurring once. Antigen specificity for these receptors is unknown. Culture proceeded for 10 days, and CD4+ T cells were then isolated. Each participant received a vaccine that was either BNT162b2 or mRNA-1273, given as two doses. The specimen comprised CD4+ T cells from PBMCs cultured without peptide, sampled after COVID-19 vaccination. The source of these receptors is a human donor who received a COVID-19 vaccine.

The chain employs TRBV9 and TRBJ2-2; no firm D call. CDR1 is SGDLS and CDR2 is YYNGEE in the germline V gene. Trimming took 0 bases from V and 0 from J, leaving 9 bases between them. The CDR3 has 16 residues. In nucleotides, the CDR3 is TGTGCCAGCAGCGTAGGTGGAGACGCGAACACCGGGGAGCTGTTTTTT. Protein sequence: CASSVGGDANTGELFF.

The chain's CDR3 is CASNLAVSTDTQYF. The CDR3 DNA reads TGCGCCAGCAATCTAGCGGTGAGCACAGATACGCAGTATTTT. J is TRBJ2-3 and V is TRBV5-1, with 7 bases matching TRBD2. The junction had 4 bases not matched to a gene; V was cut back by 6 bases and J by 0 bases. CDR3 length: 14 residues. Germline CDR1 SGHRS, CDR2 YFSETQ.

This clone was seen a single time. The J gene is TRBJ2-7, the V gene TRBV11-2, with no clear D. Deletions cut 1 base from V and 0 bases from J, with 10 bases between. The germline gives CDR1 SGHAT, CDR2 FQNNGV. The CDR3 runs 15 residues. This CDR3 reads CASSLGVASSYEQYV. CDR3 DNA sequence: TGTGCCAGCAGCTTAGGTGTCGCAAGCTCCTACGAGCAGTACGTC.

The CDR3 nucleotides read TGTGCCACCAGTGATTCAAGATGGACTGGCCCGAACACCGGGGAGCTGTTTTTT. Its translation: CATSDSRWTGPNTGELFF. V gene TRBV24-1 combines with J gene TRBJ2-2; tentatively, D is TRBD2 (5 bases). Trimming left V 2 bases short and J 0 bases short, with 15 bases between. The CDR3 extends over 18 amino acids. Germline assignment: CDR1 KGHDR and CDR2 SFDVKD.

The chain joins TRBV24-1 to TRBJ2-5; 8 bases fit TRBD2. V gave up 3 bases and J gave up 3 bases; unmatched junction bases: 8. The germline gives CDR1 KGHDR, CDR2 SFDVKD. The CDR3 length is 16 residues. Written as DNA, the CDR3 is TGTGCCACCAGTGATCTGGGGCGGGGGGCTGAAGAGACCCAGTACTTC. It yields the protein CATSDLGRGAEETQYF.